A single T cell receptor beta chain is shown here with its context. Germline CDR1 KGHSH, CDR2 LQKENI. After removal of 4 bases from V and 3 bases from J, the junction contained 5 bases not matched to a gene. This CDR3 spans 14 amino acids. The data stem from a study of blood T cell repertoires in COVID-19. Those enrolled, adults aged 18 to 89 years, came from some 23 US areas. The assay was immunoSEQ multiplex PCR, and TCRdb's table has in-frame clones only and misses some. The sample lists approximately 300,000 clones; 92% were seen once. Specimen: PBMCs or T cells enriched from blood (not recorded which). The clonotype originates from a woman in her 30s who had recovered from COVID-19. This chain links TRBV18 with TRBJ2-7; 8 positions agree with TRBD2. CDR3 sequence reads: CASSLSGGNYEQYF. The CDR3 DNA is TGTGCCAGCTCACTAAGCGGGGGAAACTACGAGCAGTACTTC.